The 31 T cell receptor beta chains in this list originate from one sample, sequenced in a study of T cell repertoires in cytomegalovirus infection. TCRdb analysed the reads with MiXCR anew, one entry per CDR3 protein. The sample contains around 200,000 distinct CDR3 sequences, 17% of which appear only once. Sequencing was done on a sample of CD8+ T cells from PBMCs. The source of these receptors is a human donor in good health (CMV status not recorded). Some clones in this sample may be carry-over from other donors' samples.

The CDR3 DNA sequence: TGCAGCGTCCCCGAGGGGGCCTTCCAAGAGACCCAGTACTTC. Its protein product is CSVPEGAFQETQYF. The V call is TRBV29-1, the J call TRBJ2-5, with 7 bases aligning to TRBD1. This CDR3 has 14 amino acids. Germline V gene lookup returns CDR1 SQVTM and CDR2 ANQGSEA. Unmatched junction bases numbered 8, after V lost 6 bases and J lost 1 base.

In this sample, this clonotype turned up a few times. CDR3 sequence: CASSPGGFTEAFF. CDR3 nucleotides: TGTGCCAGCAGCCCGGGGGGTTTCACTGAAGCTTTCTTT. V usage is TRBV7-6 and J usage is TRBJ1-1; a possible D gene is TRBD1 (5 bases). The V end lost 5 bases, the J end lost 4 bases, and 11 bases lay between the germline ends. Germline assignment: CDR1 SGHVS and CDR2 FNYEAQ. The CDR3 runs 13 residues.

V is TRBV7-8 and J is TRBJ1-1; 7 bases are a match to TRBD1. The V gene's germline CDR1 is SGHVS and CDR2 FQNEAQ. The CDR3 is made up of 13 amino acids. Germline trimming cut 4 bases from V and 7 bases from J; bases unmatched to any gene: 6. The CDR3 sequence: CASSSYRGGEAFF. The CDR3 DNA is TGTGCCAGCAGCTCCTACAGGGGAGGTGAAGCTTTCTTT.

The V gene is TRBV24-1, the J gene TRBJ2-2, with D unresolved. Per germline, CDR1 KGHDR and CDR2 SFDVKD. The length of the CDR3 is 17 residues. With 0 bases removed from V and 1 base from J, the gap between germline ends came to 11 bases. CDR3 DNA sequence: TGTGCCACCAGTGATTTGCATCCAGGATGGAACACCGGGGAGCTGTTTTTT. Amino acids: CATSDLHPGWNTGELFF.

The rearrangement joins TRBV10-3 to TRBJ1-1; TRBD1 agrees at 8 bases. CDR3 length: 14 amino acids. The V gene end was trimmed by 2 bases and the J gene end by 6 bases; junction bases not matched to a gene: 5. CDR1 and CDR2 (germline): ENHRY, SYGVKD. The CDR3 DNA follows: TGTGCCATCAGTGAGAGCAGGGGGCTCGCTGAAGCTTTCTTT. As protein: CAISESRGLAEAFF.

This sequence joins TRBV6-5 and TRBJ2-7; D possibly corresponds to TRBD2 (5 bases). This CDR3 region has 15 residues. The ends were cut back, 2 bases at V and 3 bases at J, with 14 bases in the middle. Germline V lookup: CDR1 MNHEY, CDR2 SVGAGI. The CDR3 region is CASSYREGLLYEQYF. CDR3 sequence (DNA): TGTGCCAGCAGTTACCGGGAAGGGCTCCTCTACGAGCAGTACTTC.

This clonotype turned up a few times. The V gene is TRBV30, the J gene TRBJ2-7; 8 bases line up with TRBD1. This CDR3 region has 12 residues. Looked up from germline, CDR1 is GTSNPN and CDR2 is SVGIG (reference sequence). J gave up 7 bases and V 0 bases, and 2 bases lay outside the gene matches. CDR3 in amino acids: CAWSVQGAEQYF. CDR3 nucleotides: TGTGCCTGGAGTGTCCAGGGGGCTGAGCAGTACTTC.

The V gene is TRBV19, the J gene TRBJ2-6; TRBD1 might be the D (5 bases). Germline CDR1 reads LNHDA; CDR2 reads SQIVND (reference sequence). V lost 7 bases and J lost 4, with 17 bases in between. CDR3 length equals 16 residues. The CDR3 spells CASTPGPGIGANVLTF. As DNA, the CDR3 is TGTGCCAGTACTCCAGGACCAGGGATCGGGGCCAACGTCCTGACTTTC.

V usage is TRBV6-2 or TRBV6-3 and J usage is TRBJ2-2, with D unclear. Germline V CDR1 and CDR2: MNHEY, SVGEGT. Trimming took off 6 bases at V and 1 base at J, with 9 bases between the two ends. The CDR3 is made up of 14 amino acids. The CDR3 coding sequence is TGTGCCAGCAGACCAGACGGGAACACCGGGGAGCTGTTTTTT. Its translation: CASRPDGNTGELFF.

The V gene is TRBV6-4, the J gene TRBJ1-2; 7 bases line up with TRBD1. The V gene's germline CDR1 is MRHNA and CDR2 SNTAGT. The CDR3 length is 15 residues. Germline trimming cut 6 bases from V and 0 bases from J; bases unmatched to any gene: 7. The CDR3, as DNA: TGTGCCAGCAGGCCCGGGACAGATGCTAACTATGGCTACACCTTC. This sequence encodes CASRPGTDANYGYTF.

The V gene is TRBV20-1, the J gene TRBJ1-5; 10 nucleotides agree with TRBD1. This CDR3 comprises 16 residues. Germline CDR1 is DFQATT and CDR2 is SNEGSKA (reference sequence). V shed 3 bases and J 1 base; nucleotides not matched to a gene: 6. The CDR3 protein is CSASARGQGSNQPQHF. CDR3 in DNA: TGCAGTGCTAGTGCGCGGGGACAGGGGAGCAATCAGCCCCAGCATTTT.

The chain recombines TRBV28 with TRBJ2-3; tentatively, D is TRBD2 (5 bases). Germline lookup yields CDR1 MDHEN and CDR2 SYDVKM. Trimming took off 2 bases at V and 0 bases at J, with 9 bases between the two ends. This CDR3 is 15 amino acids long. CDR3: CASSLEGTSTDTQYF. The CDR3 coding sequence is TGTGCCAGCAGTTTAGAGGGCACTAGCACAGATACGCAGTATTTT.

The chain has TRBV12-3 or TRBV12-4 and TRBJ1-3; D possibly corresponds to TRBD1 (5 bases). The length of the CDR3 is 12 residues. The germline V and J ends were trimmed by 6 bases and 7 bases, with 10 bases remaining between them. For the CDR3, the DNA is TGTGCCAGCAGCCCCGGGGGGAACACCATATATTTT. As protein: CASSPGGNTIYF.

This clonotype was seen ten or more times. This rearrangement joins TRBV7-6 to TRBJ2-7; the D is unclear. CDR1 is SGHVS and CDR2 is FNYEAQ in the germline V gene. CDR3 size: 14 residues. V lost 1 base and J 1 base, leaving 8 bases between the germline ends. CDR3: CASSLGAQSYEQYF. The CDR3 DNA reads TGTGCCAGCAGCTTAGGGGCACAATCCTACGAGCAGTACTTC.

This clonotype showed up just a few times. This chain joins TRBV19 and TRBJ2-5; possible D gene TRBD1, 6 bases. In germline, CDR1 is LNHDA, CDR2 SQIVND (reference sequence). Trimming removed 3 bases from V and 1 base from J, with 12 bases in between. The CDR3 extends over 15 amino acids. The CDR3 reads CASSIVGGSQETQYF. The CDR3 bases are TGTGCCAGTAGTATCGTAGGGGGAAGCCAAGAGACCCAGTACTTC.

This clonotype was recorded a few times. The V call is TRBV20-1, the J call TRBJ2-7; no firm D call. Germline loops: CDR1 DFQATT, CDR2 SNEGSKA (reference sequence). V lost 3 bases to trimming and J lost 3 bases, with 12 bases between them. The CDR3 sequence is 13 residues long. The DNA of the CDR3 is TGCAGTGCTAGCGGTCAGAGCCTCTACGAGCAGTACTTC. This codes for CSASGQSLYEQYF.

This sequence joins TRBV20-1 and TRBJ1-1, with TRBD1 matching 10 bases. The ends lost 6 bases at V and 1 base at J; junction bases unmatched: 5. The CDR3 is 14 residues long. CDR1 is DFQATT, CDR2 SNEGSKA, per germline (reference sequence). CDR3 region: CSAPDRGPNTEAFF. The CDR3 DNA is TGCAGTGCGCCTGACAGGGGGCCGAACACTGAAGCTTTCTTT.

This clonotype was counted ten times or more. The chain has TRBV12-3 or TRBV12-4 and TRBJ1-1; 7 bases fit TRBD1. With 6 bases clipped from V and 8 bases from J, the junction kept 6 bases outside the gene matches. The CDR3 sequence is 12 residues long. The CDR3 loop reads CASSGDSPEAFF. The CDR3 nucleotides read TGTGCCAGCAGCGGGGACAGCCCCGAAGCTTTCTTT.

The J gene is TRBJ2-1, the V gene TRBV6-6; D call uncertain. Germline V gene lookup returns CDR1 MNHNY and CDR2 SVGAGI (reference sequence). The CDR3 has 20 amino acids. Trimming pared 2 bases from V and 2 bases from J, leaving 25 bases between. CDR3 in amino acids: CASSYPWRGDNRRAYNEQFF. The CDR3 nucleotides are TGTGCCAGCAGTTACCCGTGGAGAGGAGACAATCGAAGAGCCTACAATGAGCAGTTCTTC.

The chain links TRBV7-6 to TRBJ2-7, with 7 bases matching TRBD1. The CDR3 runs 16 residues. Germline V gene lookup returns CDR1 SGHVS and CDR2 FNYEAQ. J was trimmed by 3 bases and V by 5 bases; bases with no gene match: 13. CDR3 sequence (DNA): TGTGCCAGCAGCCCCACCCGGACAGGAAGCCACTACGAGCAGTACTTC. It codes for CASSPTRTGSHYEQYF.

This clonotype has just a few counts. For the CDR3, the DNA is TGTGCCACCAGTGACCTCCCGGGACAGGTAGACAATGAGCAGTTCTTC. It translates to CATSDLPGQVDNEQFF. The chain couples TRBV24-1 to TRBJ2-1; 8 nucleotides match TRBD1. V lost 4 bases and J lost 5; bases outside the gene matches: 9. The germline CDR1 and CDR2 sequences are KGHDR and SFDVKD. The CDR3 runs to 16 residues.

V usage is TRBV28 and J usage is TRBJ2-2; tentatively, D is TRBD2 (6 bases). Trimming took 3 bases from V and 0 from J, leaving 23 bases between them. The germline V gene has CDR1 MDHEN and CDR2 SYDVKM. This CDR3 comprises 20 residues. CDR3 in DNA: TGTGCCAGCAGTTTCTTTTTGGGACTGACCTCCACCTCGAACACCGGGGAGCTGTTTTTT. Translating it yields CASSFFLGLTSTSNTGELFF.

V is TRBV2 and J is TRBJ2-1; 9 bases align to TRBD2. J was trimmed by 6 bases and V by 6 bases; bases with no gene match: 9. CDR3 length: 15 residues. The germline V gene has CDR1 SNHLY and CDR2 FYNNEI. CDR3 sequence (DNA): TGTGCCAGCAGGCCGACTAGCGGTTCCGCCAATGAGCAGTTCTTC. This sequence encodes CASRPTSGSANEQFF. Supplemented by reference TRBV2 and TRBJ2-1, the full variable domain reads EPEVTQTPSHQVTQMGQEVILRCVPISNHLYFYWYRQILGQKVEFLVSFYNNEISEKSEIFDDQFSVERPDGSNFTLKIRSTKLEDSAMYFCASRPTSGSANEQFFGPGTRLTVL.

The V gene is TRBV7-2, the J gene TRBJ1-3; D is undetermined. Per the germline V gene, CDR1 is SGHTA and CDR2 is FQGNSA. The CDR3 consists of 14 residues. Trimming cost V 5 bases and J 0 bases, with 8 bases left between them. Here the CDR3 DNA reads TGTGCCAGCAGCCACCCGGGCTCTGGAAACACCATATATTTT. Its protein product is CASSHPGSGNTIYF.

The chain recombines TRBV7-8 with TRBJ1-5, with D uncertain. CDR3 length: 16 amino acids. Germline CDR1 reads SGHVS; CDR2 reads FQNEAQ. Trimming stripped 1 base from V and 1 base from J, with 11 bases between. The DNA of the CDR3 is TGTGCCAGCAGCTTAGTCGGGGTAGGGAGCAATCAGCCCCAGCATTTT. Protein product: CASSLVGVGSNQPQHF.

In its sample, this clonotype was seen a few times. This rearrangement joins TRBV7-8 to TRBJ1-1; 9 bases map to TRBD1. This CDR3 has 16 amino acids. CDR1 is SGHVS, CDR2 FQNEAQ, per germline. Germline trimming cut 5 bases from V and 4 bases from J; bases unmatched to any gene: 11. Here the CDR3 reads CASSILTGQGSTEAFF. CDR3 sequence (DNA): TGTGCCAGCAGCATCCTAACGGGACAGGGAAGCACTGAAGCTTTCTTT. The whole variable domain, remainder taken from reference TRBV7-8 and TRBJ1-1, is GAGVSQSPRYKVAKRGQDVALRCDPISGHVSLFWYQQALGQGPEFLTYFQNEAQLDKSGLPSDRFFAERPEGSVSTLKIQRTQQEDSAVYLCASSILTGQGSTEAFFGQGTRLTVV.

V gene TRBV11-2 combines with J gene TRBJ2-4, with 7 bases lining up with TRBD2. Germline CDR1 SGHAT, CDR2 FQNNGV. The J segment lost 0 bases and the V segment lost 1 base, leaving 3 bases of the junction unmatched. CDR3 length: 16 amino acids. CDR3 coding DNA: TGTGCCAGCAGCTTAGCGGGAGGAGTAGCCAAAAACATTCAGTACTTC. This sequence encodes CASSLAGGVAKNIQYF.

On this clonotype: A read error may account for a junction end that differs from germline. The chain has TRBV5-6 and TRBJ2-7; 9 nucleotides align to TRBD1. The CDR3 runs 14 residues. CDR1 and CDR2 (germline): SGHDT, YYEEEE. The CDR3 spells CASSPGTGFYEEYF. CDR3 DNA: TGTGCCAGCAGCCCAGGGACAGGGTTCTACGAGGAGTACTTC.

The rearrangement joins TRBV23-1 to TRBJ1-4, with 7 bases fitting TRBD1. TRBV23-1 is an open reading frame, and its role is uncertain. CDR3 size: 16 residues. V shed 4 bases, J shed 4 bases, and the junction held 9 bases outside the gene matches. This CDR3 is CASSPNGTAHNEKLFF. The CDR3, as DNA: TGCGCCAGCAGTCCCAACGGGACAGCTCATAATGAAAAACTGTTTTTT.

This clonotype was counted a single time. This rearrangement joins TRBV15 to TRBJ2-2; weak D call: TRBD2 (6 bases). The CDR3 length is 16 residues. CDR1 is LNHNV, CDR2 YYDKDF, per germline (reference sequence). Between the trimmed V and J ends, which lost 0 bases and 4 bases, there was a span of 12 bases. The CDR3 nucleotides read TGTGCCACCAGCAGAGAGGGGGTCGGGGGCACCGGGGAGCTGTTTTTT. This sequence encodes CATSREGVGGTGELFF.

The gene calls are TRBV27 and TRBJ2-7, with a tentative D call TRBD2 (5 bases). This CDR3 has 17 residues. V shed 2 bases and J shed 3 bases, with 20 bases lying between them. Germline lookup yields CDR1 MNHEY and CDR2 SMNVEV (reference sequence). The CDR3 bases are TGTGCCAGCAGTTTAAGTTTTAGTTCCGGAGGATTCTACGAGCAGTACTTC. Amino acid sequence: CASSLSFSSGGFYEQYF.